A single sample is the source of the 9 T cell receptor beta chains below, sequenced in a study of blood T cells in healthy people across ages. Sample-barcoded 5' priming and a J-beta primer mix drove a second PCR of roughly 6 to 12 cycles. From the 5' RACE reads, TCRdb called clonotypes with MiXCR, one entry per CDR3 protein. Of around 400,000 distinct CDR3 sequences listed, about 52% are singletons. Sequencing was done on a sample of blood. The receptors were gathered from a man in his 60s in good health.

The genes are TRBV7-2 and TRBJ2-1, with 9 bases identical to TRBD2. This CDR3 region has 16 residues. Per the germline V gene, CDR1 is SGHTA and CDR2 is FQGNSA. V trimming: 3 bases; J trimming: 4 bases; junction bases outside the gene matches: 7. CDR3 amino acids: CASSFRLADQYNEQFF. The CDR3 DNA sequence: TGTGCCAGCAGCTTCAGACTAGCGGACCAGTACAATGAGCAGTTCTTC.

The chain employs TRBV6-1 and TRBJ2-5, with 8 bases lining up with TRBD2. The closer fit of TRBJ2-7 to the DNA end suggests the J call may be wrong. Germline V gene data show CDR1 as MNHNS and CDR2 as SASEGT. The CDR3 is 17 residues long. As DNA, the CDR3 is TGTGCCAGCAGTGGGGCAGCGGGAGAACCCTTCGGTCGCGAGCAGTACTTC. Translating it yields CASSGAAGEPFGREQYF.

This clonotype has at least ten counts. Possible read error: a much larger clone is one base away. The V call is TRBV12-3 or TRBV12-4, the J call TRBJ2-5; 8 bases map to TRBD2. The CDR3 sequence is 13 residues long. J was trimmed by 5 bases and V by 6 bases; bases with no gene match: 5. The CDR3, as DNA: TGTGCCAGCAGCCGTAGCGGGGTGGAGACCCAGTACTTC. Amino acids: CASSRSGVETQYF.

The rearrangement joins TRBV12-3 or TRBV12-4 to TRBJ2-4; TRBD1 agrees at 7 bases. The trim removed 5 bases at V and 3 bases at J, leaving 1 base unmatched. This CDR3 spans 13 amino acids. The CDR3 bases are TGTGCCAGCAGTACAGGGGTCAAAAACATTCAGTACTTC. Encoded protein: CASSTGVKNIQYF.

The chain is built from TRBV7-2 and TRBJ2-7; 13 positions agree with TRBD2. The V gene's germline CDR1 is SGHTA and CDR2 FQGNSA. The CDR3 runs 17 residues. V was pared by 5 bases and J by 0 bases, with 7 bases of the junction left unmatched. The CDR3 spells CASSRGTSGASSYEQYF. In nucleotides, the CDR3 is TGTGCCAGCAGCCGAGGGACTAGCGGGGCTAGCTCCTACGAGCAGTACTTC.

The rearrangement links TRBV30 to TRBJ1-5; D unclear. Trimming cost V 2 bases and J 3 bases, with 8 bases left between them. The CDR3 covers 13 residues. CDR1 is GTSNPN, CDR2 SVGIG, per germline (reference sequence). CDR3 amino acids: CAWSSGDNQPQHF. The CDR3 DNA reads TGTGCCTGGAGTTCTGGGGACAATCAGCCCCAGCATTTT.

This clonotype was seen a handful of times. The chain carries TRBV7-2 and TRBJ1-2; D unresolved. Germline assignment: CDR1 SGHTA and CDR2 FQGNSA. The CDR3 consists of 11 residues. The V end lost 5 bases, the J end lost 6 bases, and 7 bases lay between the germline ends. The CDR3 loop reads CASSPHDGYTF. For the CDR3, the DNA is TGTGCCAGCAGCCCCCACGATGGCTACACCTTC.

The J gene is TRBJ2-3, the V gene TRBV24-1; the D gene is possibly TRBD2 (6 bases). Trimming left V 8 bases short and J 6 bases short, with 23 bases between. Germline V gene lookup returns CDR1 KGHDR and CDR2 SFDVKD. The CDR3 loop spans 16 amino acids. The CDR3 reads CATIPGRDLPGDTQYF. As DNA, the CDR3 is TGTGCCACCATCCCGGGCCGGGACTTACCTGGGGATACGCAGTATTTT.

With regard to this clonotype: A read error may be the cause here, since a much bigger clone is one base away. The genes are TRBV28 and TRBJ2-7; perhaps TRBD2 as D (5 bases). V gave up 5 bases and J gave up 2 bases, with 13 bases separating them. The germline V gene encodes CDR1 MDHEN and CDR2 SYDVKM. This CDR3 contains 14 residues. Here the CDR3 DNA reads TGTGCCAGCAGTGTATTCGGGGAAACCTACGAGCAGTACTTC. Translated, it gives CASSVFGETYEQYF. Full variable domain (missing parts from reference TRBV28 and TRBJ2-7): DVKVTQSSRYLVKRTGEKVFLECVQDMDHENMFWYRQDPGLGLRLIYFSYDVKMKEKGDIPEGYSVSREKKERFSLILESASTNQTSMYLCASSVFGETYEQYFGPGTRLTVT.